The 5 T cell receptor beta chains below were found in one sample sequenced in a study of blood T cell repertoires in COVID-19. Repertoires were generated with immunoSEQ multiplex PCR, while TCRdb's copy carries only in-frame clones and drops some. Here the sample spans some 170,000 clones, about 81% being singletons. Sequenced material: peripheral blood. These receptors were obtained from a woman aged 80 or over with acute or convalescent COVID-19.

The genes are TRBV5-1 and TRBJ1-1; 9 positions match TRBD1. Unmatched junction bases numbered 10, after V lost 3 bases and J lost 4 bases. In germline, CDR1 is SGHRS, CDR2 YFSETQ. The CDR3 extends over 16 amino acids. This CDR3 reads CASSYHRGRGITEAFF. The CDR3 bases are TGCGCCAGCAGCTACCACAGGGGGCGAGGAATCACTGAAGCTTTCTTT. Full variable domain (rest looked up from reference TRBV5-1 and TRBJ1-1): KAGVTQTPRYLIKTRGQQVTLSCSPISGHRSVSWYQQTPGQGLQFLFEYFSETQRNKGNFPGRFSGRQFSNSRSEMNVSTLELGDSALYLCASSYHRGRGITEAFFGQGTRLTVV.

The chain carries TRBV7-2 and TRBJ1-4; no firm D call. The CDR3 contains 13 residues. V lost 1 base and J 7 bases, leaving 7 bases between the germline ends. In germline, CDR1 is SGHTA, CDR2 FQGNSA. The CDR3 DNA reads TGTGCCAGCAGCTTAGGTGCAGGTGAAAAACTGTTTTTT. This gives the protein CASSLGAGEKLFF.

This sequence joins TRBV12-3 or TRBV12-4 and TRBJ1-4; no firm D call. Trimming pared 2 bases from V and 8 bases from J, leaving 9 bases between. The CDR3 is 13 amino acids. CDR3 bases: TGTGCCAGCAGTTTACAGGTTCGGGAAAAACTGTTTTTT. Protein sequence: CASSLQVREKLFF.

V usage is TRBV21-1 and J usage is TRBJ1-2; TRBD1 is the table's D call and was not checked against the DNA. TRBV21-1 is marked as a pseudogene. The length of the CDR3 is 13 residues. CDR3 sequence (DNA): TGTGCCAGCCACCCGGGGACAGGGGGTGGCTACACCTTC. Translating gives CASHPGTGGGYTF.

The chain employs TRBV30 and TRBJ2-3, with TRBD2 matching over 7 bases. The junction had 10 bases not matched to a gene; V was cut back by 0 bases and J by 4 bases. Germline assignment: CDR1 GTSNPN and CDR2 SVGIG (reference sequence). The length of the CDR3 is 16 residues. The CDR3 DNA follows: TGTGCCTGGAGTGTATGGGGGGGGACCCAGGCAGATACGCAGTATTTT. Translating gives CAWSVWGGTQADTQYF. Full variable domain (outside the CDR3, taken from reference TRBV30 and TRBJ2-3): SQTIHQWPATLVQPVGSPLSLECTVEGTSNPNLYWYRQAAGRGLQLLFYSVGIGQISSEVPQNLSASRPQDRQFILSSKKLLLSDSGFYLCAWSVWGGTQADTQYFGPGTRLTVL.